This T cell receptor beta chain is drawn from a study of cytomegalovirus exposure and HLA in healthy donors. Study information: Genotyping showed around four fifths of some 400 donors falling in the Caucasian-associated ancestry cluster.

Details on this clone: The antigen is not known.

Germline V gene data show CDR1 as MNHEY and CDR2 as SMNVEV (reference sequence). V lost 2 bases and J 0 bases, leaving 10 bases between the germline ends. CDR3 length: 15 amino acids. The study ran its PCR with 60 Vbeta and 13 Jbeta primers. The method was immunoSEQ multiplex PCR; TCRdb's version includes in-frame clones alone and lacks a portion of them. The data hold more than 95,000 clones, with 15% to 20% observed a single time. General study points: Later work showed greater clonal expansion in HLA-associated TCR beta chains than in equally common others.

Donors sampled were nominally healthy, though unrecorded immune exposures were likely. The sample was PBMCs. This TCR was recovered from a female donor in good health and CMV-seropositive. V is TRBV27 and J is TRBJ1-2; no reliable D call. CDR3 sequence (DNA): TGTGCCAGCAGTTTAGATTTGGACTCTAACTATGGCTACACCTTC. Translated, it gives CASSLDLDSNYGYTF.